The 10 T cell receptor beta chains listed next were all sequenced from one sample in a study of cytomegalovirus exposure and HLA in healthy donors. The primer mix had 60 Vbeta and 13 Jbeta primers. Libraries were prepared by immunoSEQ multiplex PCR; TCRdb keeps only in-frame clonotypes and omits some of them. The table includes 100,000 to 150,000 clones, around three quarters detected once. Material: PBMCs. The receptors shown here come from a female donor in good health and CMV-seronegative.

V is TRBV18 and J is TRBJ2-1; the D is unclear. The germline V and J ends were trimmed by 5 bases and 3 bases, with 14 bases remaining between them. The CDR3 runs 15 residues. Germline V gene data show CDR1 as KGHSH and CDR2 as LQKENI. CDR3 sequence: CASSDRRGNYNEQFF. The CDR3 DNA is TGTGCCAGCTCAGATAGACGAGGCAACTACAATGAGCAGTTCTTC. The full variable domain, rest sourced from reference TRBV18 and TRBJ2-1, is NAGVMQNPRHLVRRRGQEARLRCSPMKGHSHVYWYRQLPEEGLKFMVYLQKENIIDESGMPKERFSAEFPKEGPSILRIQQVVRGDSAAYFCASSDRRGNYNEQFFGPGTRLTVL.

This clone was counted between two and nine times. The genes are TRBV18 and TRBJ2-5; D possibly corresponds to TRBD2 (5 bases). This CDR3 is 13 amino acids long. V gave up 2 bases and J gave up 2 bases, with 6 bases separating them. CDR1 and CDR2 from the germline V gene are KGHSH and LQKENI. CDR3 loop: CASSPRGQETQYF. The CDR3 DNA reads TGTGCCAGCTCACCAAGAGGGCAAGAGACCCAGTACTTC.

V and J are TRBV6-5 and TRBJ1-6, with 7 bases fitting TRBD1. V dropped 6 bases and J dropped 7; count of bases not matched to a gene: 6. Looked up from germline, CDR1 is MNHEY and CDR2 is SVGAGI. This CDR3 has 14 residues. The DNA of the CDR3 is TGTGCCAGCAGCCAAACAGGGGTAAATTCACCCCTCCACTTT. Protein: CASSQTGVNSPLHF.

This clone was detected a few times. CDR3 DNA sequence: TGTGCCAGCTCACGAACGCACGTCGACAGGGAAGACAATGAGCAGTTCTTC. The encoded protein is CASSRTHVDREDNEQFF. This rearrangement joins TRBV18 to TRBJ2-1, with 7 bases lining up with TRBD1. Losses at the gene ends were 4 bases for V and 5 bases for J; bases not matched to a gene: 14. The CDR3 is 17 residues long. From germline, CDR1 is KGHSH and CDR2 LQKENI.

The chain recombines TRBV2 with TRBJ2-3, with D hard to call. The CDR3 is 14 residues long. Trimming took 6 bases from V and 0 from J, leaving 10 bases between them. The germline V gene encodes CDR1 SNHLY and CDR2 FYNNEI. The CDR3 coding sequence is TGTGCCAGCAGACCCCAGGTTAGCACAGATACGCAGTATTTT. This codes for CASRPQVSTDTQYF.

In DNA, the CDR3 is TGTGCCAGCAGTCCCGGTACTAGCGGGAGTCGGGAGCAGTACTTC. The encoded protein is CASSPGTSGSREQYF. The rearrangement uses TRBV27 and TRBJ2-7; 11 bases align to TRBD2. Trimming took 5 bases from V and 7 from J; bases not matched to a gene: 10. CDR1 is MNHEY and CDR2 is SMNVEV in the germline V gene (reference sequence). This CDR3 has 15 amino acids.

In this sample, this clone turned up a few times. This sequence joins TRBV10-3 and TRBJ1-2; D possibly corresponds to TRBD1 (5 bases). The germline gives CDR1 ENHRY, CDR2 SYGVKD. The V gene lost 5 bases and the J gene lost 1 base, with 11 bases spanning the gap. The CDR3 consists of 14 residues. The CDR3 is CAISHRNFNYGYTF. As DNA, the CDR3 is TGTGCCATCAGTCACAGGAATTTTAACTATGGCTACACCTTC.

The chain has TRBV2 and TRBJ2-7; TRBD1 agrees at 7 bases. The trim removed 6 bases at V and 5 bases at J, leaving 10 bases unmatched. The CDR3 has 14 residues. Germline V gene data show CDR1 as SNHLY and CDR2 as FYNNEI. CDR3 DNA sequence: TGTGCCAGCAGAGAAAATAGGGGGCTGAACGAGCAGTACTTC. Protein product: CASRENRGLNEQYF.

This rearrangement joins TRBV18 to TRBJ1-6, with D unresolved. Germline CDR1 is KGHSH and CDR2 is LQKENI. Trimming cost V 2 bases and J 8 bases, with 13 bases left between them. The CDR3 runs 15 residues. The CDR3 is CASSPSWEGDSPLHF. The CDR3 DNA sequence: TGTGCCAGCTCACCAAGCTGGGAGGGTGATTCACCCCTCCACTTT. Based on the CDR3 plus reference TRBV18 and TRBJ1-6, the full variable domain is NAGVMQNPRHLVRRRGQEARLRCSPMKGHSHVYWYRQLPEEGLKFMVYLQKENIIDESGMPKERFSAEFPKEGPSILRIQQVVRGDSAAYFCASSPSWEGDSPLHFGNGTRLTVT.

This chain links TRBV6-1 with TRBJ2-2; TRBD1 might be the D (5 bases). Trimming left V 6 bases short and J 6 bases short, with 17 bases between. Germline-derived CDR1 and CDR2 are MNHNS and SASEGT. The CDR3 loop spans 15 amino acids. In DNA, the CDR3 is TGTGCCAGCAGCAGGGTCGTAGGATCCGCCGGGGAGCTGTTTTTT. It translates to CASSRVVGSAGELFF.